Below are 23 T cell receptor beta chains sequenced from a single sample in a study of beta chain features in type 1 diabetes (dated by TCRdb to 2017 to 2018). Results and caveats for the whole study, not just this receptor: Type 1 diabetes patients showed a moderate but significant shortening of TCRB CDR3 length in all four CD4+ subsets.

The antigens of these receptors remain unknown. Receptor libraries were prepared by the immunoSEQ multiplex PCR assay. All of the isolated RNA was reverse transcribed with the High Capacity cDNA Reverse Transcription Kit, so expressed TCRB transcripts were sequenced. TCRdb mirrors the immuneACCESS table, restricted to in-frame sequences. Some clones are absent from its copies; in checked studies, under half trace to an unresolved V gene, and the reason for the others is unknown. This sample lists about 650,000 clones; around 11% were detected once. Around 0.12% of the sample is taken by the ten largest. The sequenced sample consisted of naive CD4+ T cells from blood. The cell subset or site label for this specimen denotes: true naive CD4+ T cells. Receptors originate from a man in his thirties or forties with type 1 diabetes.

This clone was seen more than once but under ten times. The gene calls are TRBV13 and TRBJ2-7; D may be TRBD1 (6 bases). Germline assignment: CDR1 PRHDT and CDR2 FYEKMQ (reference sequence). The CDR3 spans 14 residues. Trimming removed 5 bases at V and 0 bases at J, with 11 bases between. This CDR3 is CASSGQRFSYEQYF. CDR3 DNA: TGTGCCAGCAGCGGACAGCGGTTCTCCTACGAGCAGTACTTC.

This clone has just a few counts. The chain carries TRBV28 and TRBJ2-7; D possibly corresponds to TRBD1 (5 bases). Germline CDR1 reads MDHEN; CDR2 reads SYDVKM. The CDR3 runs 13 residues. V gave up 4 bases and J gave up 3 bases, with 10 bases separating them. CDR3 bases: TGTGCCAGCAGTTCCAGGGTTTACTACGAGCAGTACTTC. Translating gives CASSSRVYYEQYF.

In regard to this clone: This same CDR3 is encoded by further DNA sequences in the sample. This chain connects TRBV18 to TRBJ2-2; D gene unclear. The CDR3 contains 13 residues. Germline values: CDR1 KGHSH, CDR2 LQKENI. Deletions cut 3 bases from V and 1 base from J, with 3 bases between. This CDR3 reads CASSPENTGELFF. The CDR3, as DNA: TGTGCCAGCTCACCTGAGAACACCGGGGAGCTGTTTTTT.

This clone was found a few times. This sequence joins TRBV23-1 and TRBJ1-3; 8 bases fit TRBD1. TRBV23-1 is an open reading frame, and its role is uncertain. The CDR3 is 16 amino acids. With V trimmed by 0 bases and J by 3 bases, 4 bases remained unmatched. The CDR3 is CASSQSRGRGGNTIYF. The CDR3 region has the DNA TGCGCCAGCAGTCAATCCAGGGGGCGAGGTGGAAACACCATATATTTT.

There are a few counts of this clone. The V call is TRBV11-2, the J call TRBJ1-2, with D possibly matching TRBD1 (6 bases). V dropped 5 bases and J dropped 2 bases, with 12 bases sitting between them. This CDR3 region has 14 residues. Germline V gene sequence: CDR1 SGHAT, CDR2 FQNNGV. The CDR3 loop reads CASSPPTGNYGYTF. CDR3 nucleotides: TGTGCCAGCAGCCCCCCAACAGGGAACTATGGCTACACCTTC.

The chain couples TRBV10-3 to TRBJ2-6; 10 nucleotides match TRBD1. Per the germline V gene, CDR1 is ENHRY and CDR2 is SYGVKD. J lost 0 bases, V lost 5 bases, and 4 bases had no gene match. The CDR3 loop spans 17 amino acids. The CDR3 region is CAISWDRGDSGANVLTF. For the CDR3, the DNA is TGTGCCATCAGTTGGGACAGGGGAGACTCTGGGGCCAACGTCCTGACTTTC.

This clone was seen a handful of times. The V call is TRBV9, the J call TRBJ2-1; D is perhaps TRBD1 or TRBD2 (6 bases each). Trimming removed 0 bases at V and 4 bases at J, with 11 bases between. Germline loops: CDR1 SGDLS, CDR2 YYNGEE. The CDR3 length is 15 residues. CDR3 loop: CASSVVPGAYNEQFF. In nucleotides, the CDR3 is TGTGCCAGCAGCGTAGTCCCGGGGGCGTACAATGAGCAGTTCTTC.

V and J are TRBV5-5 and TRBJ1-2; 7 bases are a match to TRBD1. Germline CDR1 reads SGHKS; CDR2 reads YYEKEE (reference sequence). The CDR3 extends over 13 amino acids. The V segment lost 2 bases and the J segment 3 bases; nucleotides outside the gene matches: 1. The CDR3 coding sequence is TGTGCCAGCAGCTTAGACAGGGACTATGGCTACACCTTC. It is translated as CASSLDRDYGYTF.

CDR3 amino acids: CASSLSLGQPPQPQHF. The DNA for the CDR3 is TGTGCCAGCAGTTTATCCTTGGGACAGCCACCACAGCCCCAGCATTTT. V usage is TRBV27 and J usage is TRBJ1-5, with 7 bases aligning to TRBD1. With 0 bases clipped from V and 7 bases from J, the junction kept 9 bases outside the gene matches. The CDR3 has 16 residues. The germline V gene has CDR1 MNHEY and CDR2 SMNVEV (reference sequence).

V gene TRBV7-9 combines with J gene TRBJ2-7; tentative D call: TRBD1 (6 bases). V gave up 0 bases and J gave up 5 bases, with 11 bases separating them. The CDR3 extends over 14 amino acids. CDR1 and CDR2 (germline): SEHNR, FQNEAQ (reference sequence). CDR3 loop: CASSLAAAGDEQYF. The CDR3 nucleotides are TGTGCCAGCAGCTTAGCAGCCGCAGGGGACGAGCAGTACTTC.

The J gene is TRBJ2-3, the V gene TRBV27, with TRBD1 matching over 11 bases. CDR1 is MNHEY and CDR2 is SMNVEV in the germline V gene (reference sequence). With 5 bases clipped from V and 5 bases from J, the junction kept 6 bases outside the gene matches. This CDR3 has 15 amino acids. The CDR3 region is CASSTGQGAKDTQYF. The CDR3 coding sequence is TGTGCCAGCAGTACCGGACAGGGGGCAAAAGATACGCAGTATTTT.

Only a few counts were recorded for this clone. Other nucleotide sequences in the sample specify the same CDR3. This chain links TRBV4-3 with TRBJ2-7; no clear D. CDR3 length: 14 amino acids. Germline CDR1 and CDR2: LGHNA and YSLEER. With 0 bases removed from V and 1 base from J, the gap between germline ends came to 7 bases. CDR3 residues: CASSQDRVSYEQYF. DNA of the CDR3: TGCGCCAGCAGCCAAGATAGGGTGTCCTACGAGCAGTACTTC.

This clone was observed a few times. The chain is built from TRBV19 and TRBJ2-2; D might be TRBD2 (6 bases). This CDR3 is built from 15 residues. The V end lost 4 bases, the J end lost 4 bases, and 13 bases lay between the germline ends. Germline V lookup: CDR1 LNHDA, CDR2 SQIVND (reference sequence). The CDR3 DNA reads as TGTGCCAGTAGTAGCGGGGCGACGCCCACCGGGGAGCTGTTTTTT. Amino acids: CASSSGATPTGELFF.

This clone has a handful of counts. The chain links TRBV27 to TRBJ1-3, with unresolved D. Germline CDR1 reads MNHEY; CDR2 reads SMNVEV (reference sequence). Trimming pared 7 bases from V and 3 bases from J, leaving 10 bases between. CDR3 length: 13 amino acids. CDR3 loop: CASKFFGGNTIYF. The CDR3 DNA sequence: TGTGCCAGCAAGTTTTTTGGTGGAAACACCATATATTTT.

The table lists this clone with a few counts. The same CDR3 also results from other DNA sequences found in this sample. The genes are TRBV11-2 and TRBJ2-7; D gene uncertain. Per the germline V gene, CDR1 is SGHAT and CDR2 is FQNNGV. V was cut by 5 bases and J by 0 bases, with 5 bases left in between. This CDR3 is built from 12 residues. The CDR3: CASSLSSYEQYF. The DNA for the CDR3 is TGTGCCAGCAGCCTCAGCTCCTACGAGCAGTACTTC.

The chain couples TRBV6-5 to TRBJ2-1; D is unresolved. Germline values: CDR1 MNHEY, CDR2 SVGAGI. The CDR3 covers 12 residues. The V end lost 2 bases, the J end lost 8 bases, and 7 bases lay between the germline ends. CDR3 protein: CASSYGNYEQFF. In DNA form, the CDR3 reads TGTGCCAGCAGTTACGGTAATTATGAGCAGTTCTTC.

The chain links TRBV7-9 to TRBJ2-3; D is ambiguous. The CDR3 covers 12 residues. Trimming removed 5 bases at V and 5 bases at J, with 8 bases between. Germline CDR1 and CDR2: SEHNR and FQNEAQ (reference sequence). The CDR3 protein is CASSTLEDTQYF. The CDR3 coding sequence is TGTGCCAGCAGCACACTGGAAGATACGCAGTATTTT. The complete variable domain, with remaining parts taken from reference TRBV7-9 and TRBJ2-3, reads DTGVSQNPRHKITKRGQNVTFRCDPISEHNRLYWYRQTLGQGPEFLTYFQNEAQLEKSRLLSDRFSAERPKGSFSTLEIQRTEQGDSAMYLCASSTLEDTQYFGPGTRLTVL.

The rearrangement joins TRBV28 to TRBJ2-1; 9 nucleotides agree with TRBD2. The CDR3 is made up of 14 amino acids. The germline V gene encodes CDR1 MDHEN and CDR2 SYDVKM. V shed 9 bases, J shed 0 bases, and the junction held 3 bases outside the gene matches. CDR3 region: CASRRGGSYNEQFF. The CDR3 nucleotides are TGTGCCAGTCGGCGGGGGGGCTCCTACAATGAGCAGTTCTTC.

V gene TRBV6-5 combines with J gene TRBJ2-6, with D uncertain. Germline V gene data show CDR1 as MNHEY and CDR2 as SVGAGI. The CDR3 runs to 13 residues. Deletions cut 2 bases from V and 8 bases from J, with 7 bases between. The CDR3 sequence is CASSYITSNVLTF. The DNA for the CDR3 is TGTGCCAGCAGTTACATAACGTCCAACGTCCTGACTTTC.

The J gene is TRBJ2-4, the V gene TRBV5-4; D ambiguous. CDR3 length equals 12 residues. The V end lost 4 bases, the J end lost 9 bases, and 11 bases lay between the germline ends. CDR1 is SGHNT and CDR2 is YYREEE in the germline V gene (reference sequence). The CDR3 DNA is TGTGCCAGCAGCCCGGAATTGGGCATTCAGTACTTC. Protein: CASSPELGIQYF.

This clone was seen more than once but under ten times. The chain links TRBV6-5 to TRBJ2-7; 10 nucleotides align to TRBD1. V lost 6 bases to trimming and J lost 5 bases; unmatched junction nucleotides: 10. The CDR3 sequence is 15 residues long. The V gene's germline CDR1 is MNHEY and CDR2 SVGAGI. CDR3 in amino acids: CASSNRGQGVDEQYF. The CDR3 DNA sequence: TGTGCCAGCAGCAACCGAGGACAGGGGGTCGACGAGCAGTACTTC.

The rearrangement links TRBV7-2 to TRBJ2-2; D might be TRBD1 (6 bases). The CDR3 runs 15 residues. Germline-derived CDR1 and CDR2 are SGHTA and FQGNSA. V dropped 5 bases and J dropped 2 bases, with 12 bases sitting between them. The DNA of the CDR3 is TGTGCCAGCAGCATGATCAGGGGTAACACCGGGGAGCTGTTTTTT. This codes for CASSMIRGNTGELFF.

The V call is TRBV5-1, the J call TRBJ2-5; TRBD1 matches at 9 bases. The length of the CDR3 is 17 residues. CDR1 is SGHRS and CDR2 is YFSETQ in the germline V gene. Losses at the gene ends were 3 bases for V and 5 bases for J; bases not matched to a gene: 14. The CDR3 reads CASSSSLQQGAWETQYF. The CDR3 bases are TGCGCCAGCAGCTCGAGCTTACAACAGGGGGCCTGGGAGACCCAGTACTTC.